This TCR beta chain was sequenced in a study of CD8 T cells in ankylosing spondylitis. Study results and caveats: Reports of some motif variants in reactive arthritis synovial fluid and blood predate this one. The authors reported significant enrichment of disease-linked clones in matched ankylosing spondylitis synovial fluid.

Scientists made TCR beta libraries using quantitative 5'-RACE with molecular barcodes. TCRdb fed the 5' RACE reads into MiXCR, producing one record per CDR3 protein. Of a few hundred thousand distinct CDR3 sequences listed, about 10% are singletons. This clonotype was seen at least ten times. Its cognate antigen is unknown. Source material: blood, either unsorted or a sorted T cell fraction (not recorded which). The receptor's source is a male donor with ankylosing spondylitis or in good health (not recorded which).

CDR3 DNA sequence: TGTGCCAGCAGCCAAGATGGGACTAGCGTTAAAGAGACCCAGTACTTC. Translation gives CASSQDGTSVKETQYF. This sequence joins TRBV3-1 and TRBJ2-5; 10 bases are shared with TRBD2. CDR1 is LGHDT, CDR2 YNNKEL, per germline (reference sequence). The trim removed 0 bases at V and 3 bases at J, leaving 4 bases unmatched. This CDR3 is 16 amino acids long.